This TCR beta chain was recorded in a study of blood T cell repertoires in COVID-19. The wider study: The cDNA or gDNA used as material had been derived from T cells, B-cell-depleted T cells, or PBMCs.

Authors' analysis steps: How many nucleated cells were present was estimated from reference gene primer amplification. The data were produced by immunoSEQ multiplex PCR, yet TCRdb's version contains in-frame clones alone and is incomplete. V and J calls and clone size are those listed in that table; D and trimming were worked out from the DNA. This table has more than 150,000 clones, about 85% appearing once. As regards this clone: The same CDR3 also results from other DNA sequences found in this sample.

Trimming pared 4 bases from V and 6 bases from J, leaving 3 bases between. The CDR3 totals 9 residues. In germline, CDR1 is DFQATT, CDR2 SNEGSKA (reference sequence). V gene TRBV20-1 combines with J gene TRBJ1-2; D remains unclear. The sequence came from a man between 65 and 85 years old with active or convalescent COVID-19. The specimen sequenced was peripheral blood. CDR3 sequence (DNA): TGCAGTGCTAATAATGGCTACACCTTC. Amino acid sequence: CSANNGYTF.